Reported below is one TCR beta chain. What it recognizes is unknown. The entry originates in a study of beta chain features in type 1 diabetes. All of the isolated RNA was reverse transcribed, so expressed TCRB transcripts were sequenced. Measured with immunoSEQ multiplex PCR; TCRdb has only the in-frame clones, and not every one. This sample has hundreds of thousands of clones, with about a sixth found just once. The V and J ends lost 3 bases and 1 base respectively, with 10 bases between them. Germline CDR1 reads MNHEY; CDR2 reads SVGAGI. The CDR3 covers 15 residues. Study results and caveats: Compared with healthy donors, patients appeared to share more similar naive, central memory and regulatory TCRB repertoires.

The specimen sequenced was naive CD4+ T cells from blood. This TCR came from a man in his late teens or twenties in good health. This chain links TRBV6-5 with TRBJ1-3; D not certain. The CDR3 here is CASSYGGSSGNTIYF. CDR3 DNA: TGTGCCAGCAGTTATGGAGGGAGTTCTGGAAACACCATATATTTT.